This T cell receptor (beta chain) comes out of a study of follicular helper T cells after annual influenza vaccination. Whole-study results and caveats: Plasmablast frequency change correlated with clonality change in ICOS+CD38+ cTfh.

The table came from immunoSEQ multiplex PCR; TCRdb's copy has only in-frame clones and leaves some out. The table lists about 27,000 clones, roughly 80% of them singletons. Time point denoted: 2014-2015 season, pre-vaccination. Per time point, 40-100 mL of blood was sampled. The CDR3 extends over 15 amino acids. Germline V gene lookup returns CDR1 SGHRS and CDR2 YFSETQ. J gave up 0 bases and V 2 bases, and 1 base lay outside the gene matches. This clone was counted only a few times. What it recognizes is unknown. The chain uses TRBV5-1 and TRBJ2-2; TRBD1 agrees at 7 bases. The clonotype was recovered from an adult who received the influenza vaccine. Material: CXCR5+ CD38- circulating T follicular helper cells from blood, obtained on the day of influenza vaccination. Subset of the sample: circulating Tfh, non-naive CD4+CXCR5+PD-1+ (ICOS+CD38+ or ICOS-CD38-). CDR3 amino acids: CASSLGGANTGELFF. In DNA form, the CDR3 reads TGCGCCAGCAGCTTAGGGGGCGCGAACACCGGGGAGCTGTTTTTT.